This T cell receptor (beta chain) was sequenced during a study of shared clonotypes between healthy human individuals. Study at large: Donors consisted of a couple of women and a few men between 18 and 49.

The data were produced by immunoSEQ multiplex PCR, yet TCRdb's version contains in-frame clones alone and is incomplete. The sample comprises approximately 2,300,000 clones, approximately 90% of which are singletons, and 0.37% rests with the top ten. Trimming took 3 bases from V and 3 from J, leaving 15 bases between them. CDR1 is SGHVS, CDR2 FQNEAQ, per germline. The CDR3 extends over 15 amino acids. The receptor's source is a man younger than 35 in good health. Some clones in this sample may be carry-over from other donors' samples. V gene TRBV7-8 combines with J gene TRBJ2-7, with TRBD2 as a possible D gene (5 bases). The sequenced sample was naive CD4+ T cells from PBMCs. Indicated subset: CD45RA+ positively selected. The DNA of the CDR3 is TGTGCCAGCAGCTTCGGACTGTCGGAGTACTACGAGCAGTACTTC. This encodes CASSFGLSEYYEQYF.